The 26 T cell receptor beta chains in this list originate from one sample, sequenced in a study of T cell responses to AZD1222 COVID-19 vaccine. Method: immunoSEQ multiplex PCR; TCRdb's copy keeps in-frame clones and lacks some. The sample carries about 130,000 clones, approximately 84% recorded once. Sequencing was performed on peripheral blood, taken on day 0 of AZD1222 vaccination. These receptors were collected from an adult in good health.

This chain connects TRBV4-1 to TRBJ2-1; 9 nucleotides agree with TRBD1. The V and J ends lost 0 bases and 0 bases, in that order; junction bases with no gene match: 12. The germline V gene encodes CDR1 MGHRA and CDR2 YSYEKL. CDR3 length: 20 amino acids. The CDR3 is CASSQDGTGTLRASYNEQFF. The CDR3 DNA reads TGCGCCAGCAGCCAAGATGGGACAGGGACTCTGAGGGCCTCCTACAATGAGCAGTTCTTC.

The genes are TRBV3-1 (or the pseudogene TRBV3-2) and TRBJ2-7; the D is unclear. The CDR3 totals 14 residues. CDR1 LGHDT and CDR2 YNNKEL come from the germline V gene (reference sequence). V dropped 5 bases and J dropped 2 bases, with 13 bases sitting between them. The CDR3 coding sequence is TGTGCCAGCAGCGGGTCGAAAACTACCTACGAGCAGTACTTC. Translated, it gives CASSGSKTTYEQYF.

The V call is TRBV15, the J call TRBJ2-3, with 7 bases aligning to TRBD1. V was clipped by 4 bases and J by 2 bases; unmatched bases: 3. This CDR3 has 14 amino acids. Per the germline V gene, CDR1 is LNHNV and CDR2 is YYDKDF (reference sequence). Here the CDR3 reads CATSKGTVTDTQYF. In nucleotides, the CDR3 is TGTGCCACCAGCAAAGGGACAGTCACAGATACGCAGTATTTT.

The CDR3, as DNA: TGTGCCAGCAGTTCACTCGGGAGGAGCTCCTATAATTCACCCCTCCACTTT. It specifies CASSSLGRSSYNSPLHF. This chain connects TRBV28 to TRBJ1-6; no firm D call. This CDR3 is built from 17 residues. The germline V gene has CDR1 MDHEN and CDR2 SYDVKM. Trimming shortened V by 4 bases and J by 0 bases, and 13 bases separated the two germline ends.

J is TRBJ1-2 and V is TRBV2; 7 positions match TRBD1. The CDR3 consists of 13 residues. The J segment lost 5 bases and the V segment lost 6 bases, leaving 6 bases of the junction unmatched. Germline CDR1 reads SNHLY; CDR2 reads FYNNEI. This CDR3 is CASRRQGEYGYTF. The CDR3 DNA follows: TGTGCCAGCAGACGACAGGGAGAGTATGGCTACACCTTC. Complete variable domain (other parts from reference TRBV2 and TRBJ1-2): EPEVTQTPSHQVTQMGQEVILRCVPISNHLYFYWYRQILGQKVEFLVSFYNNEISEKSEIFDDQFSVERPDGSNFTLKIRSTKLEDSAMYFCASRRQGEYGYTFGSGTRLTVV.

This sequence joins TRBV2 and TRBJ1-2; TRBD1 might be the D (6 bases). The CDR3 contains 16 residues. The V end was cut by 2 bases, the J end by 1 base, with 14 bases between. Germline assignment: CDR1 SNHLY and CDR2 FYNNEI. Here the CDR3 DNA reads TGTGCCAGCAGTGAACCCCAACAGGGACTTAACTATGGCTACACCTTC. Its protein product is CASSEPQQGLNYGYTF.

The rearrangement links TRBV5-6 to TRBJ1-1; no firm D call. Deletions cut 2 bases from V and 8 bases from J, with 10 bases between. This CDR3 region has 12 residues. Germline V gene data show CDR1 as SGHDT and CDR2 as YYEEEE. CDR3 sequence: CASSFGRQEAFF. The CDR3 coding sequence is TGTGCCAGCAGCTTTGGACGGCAGGAAGCTTTCTTT.

V and J are TRBV7-2 and TRBJ1-2; D not certain. There are 15 residues in the CDR3. Between the trimmed V and J ends, which lost 1 base and 8 bases, there was a span of 17 bases. Germline V gives CDR1 SGHTA, CDR2 FQGNSA. CDR3 loop: CASSLGPTTAGGYTF. The CDR3 DNA is TGTGCCAGCAGCTTAGGTCCGACGACGGCCGGCGGCTACACCTTC.

This chain joins TRBV9 and TRBJ2-3, with a weak D call TRBD2 (5 bases). The CDR3 covers 14 residues. Germline V gene sequence: CDR1 SGDLS, CDR2 YYNGEE. V was trimmed by 2 bases and J by 10 bases, leaving 17 bases between them. CDR3 in amino acids: CASSVGLIDGAQYF. The CDR3 DNA sequence: TGTGCCAGCAGCGTGGGCCTTATAGACGGGGCGCAGTATTTT.

V is TRBV30 and J is TRBJ2-3; 7 bases agree with TRBD2. Germline lookup yields CDR1 GTSNPN and CDR2 SVGIG (reference sequence). CDR3 length equals 14 residues. Trimming took 2 bases from V and 6 from J; bases not matched to a gene: 8. CDR3 region: CAWSLTGGFDTQYF. Written as DNA, the CDR3 is TGTGCCTGGAGTCTTACCGGGGGGTTTGATACGCAGTATTTT.

Only one count was recorded for this clone. The V call is TRBV19, the J call TRBJ1-2; perhaps TRBD1 as D (5 bases). Trimming took off 3 bases at V and 4 bases at J, with 12 bases between the two ends. CDR1 LNHDA and CDR2 SQIVND come from the germline V gene (reference sequence). This CDR3 has 14 residues. The CDR3 DNA sequence: TGTGCCAGTAGTATGTCGGCAGGGCGCTATGGCTACACCTTC. Amino acids: CASSMSAGRYGYTF.

The table lists this clone with a few counts. The chain carries TRBV7-2 and TRBJ2-7; no clear D gene. CDR3 length equals 13 residues. The V end lost 3 bases, the J end lost 5 bases, and 11 bases lay between the germline ends. Germline V gene data show CDR1 as SGHTA and CDR2 as FQGNSA. CDR3 region: CASSFWGGHEQYF. In DNA, the CDR3 is TGTGCCAGCAGCTTCTGGGGTGGGCACGAGCAGTACTTC.

The chain combines TRBV5-1 with TRBJ2-1, with 9 bases lining up with TRBD2. V was clipped by 5 bases and J by 5 bases; unmatched bases: 8. The CDR3 loop spans 15 amino acids. Germline CDR1 and CDR2: SGHRS and YFSETQ. The CDR3 loop reads CASRMTSGTDNEQFF. The CDR3 bases are TGCGCCAGCAGAATGACTAGCGGAACAGACAATGAGCAGTTCTTC.

The count of this clone is one. The chain recombines TRBV30 with TRBJ1-5; D gene unclear. The length of the CDR3 is 13 residues. CDR1 is GTSNPN and CDR2 is SVGIG in the germline V gene (reference sequence). V was cut by 5 bases and J by 1 base, with 9 bases left in between. CDR3 nucleotides: TGTGCCTGGGGCGGGGTCAGCAATCAGCCCCAGCATTTT. Its protein is CAWGGVSNQPQHF.

The CDR3 spells CATAGLAGHNEQFF. The CDR3 bases are TGTGCCACCGCGGGACTAGCGGGCCACAATGAGCAGTTCTTC. V usage is TRBV11-2 and J usage is TRBJ2-1, with 12 bases that match TRBD2. With V trimmed by 10 bases and J by 5 bases, 6 bases remained unmatched. Germline V gene sequence: CDR1 SGHAT, CDR2 FQNNGV. CDR3 length: 14 residues.

The CDR3 sequence is CASSPDPTRVQPQHF. In DNA form, the CDR3 reads TGCGCCAGCAGCCCAGATCCTACCAGGGTACAGCCCCAGCATTTT. The chain is built from TRBV5-1 and TRBJ1-5; D is possibly TRBD1 (5 bases). The CDR3 contains 15 residues. V was shortened by 4 bases and J by 7 bases, with 18 bases between the two germline ends. Germline V gene sequence: CDR1 SGHRS, CDR2 YFSETQ.

V is TRBV25-1 and J is TRBJ1-3; 8 positions match TRBD1. The CDR3 loop spans 15 amino acids. Germline V gene data show CDR1 as MGHDK and CDR2 as SYGVNS. Trimming cost V 3 bases and J 4 bases; bases outside gene matches: 5. The CDR3 sequence is CASSDNRQGGNTIYF. Here the CDR3 DNA reads TGTGCCAGCAGTGATAATCGACAGGGGGGAAACACCATATATTTT.

The V call is TRBV6-2 or TRBV6-3, the J call TRBJ2-2; a weak D match, TRBD1 (5 bases). The CDR3 has 17 amino acids. Germline V CDR1 and CDR2: MNHEY, SVGEGT. V was shortened by 4 bases and J by 4 bases, with 19 bases between the two germline ends. The chain's CDR3 is CASSSTAGFSGTGELFF. CDR3 nucleotides: TGTGCCAGCAGTTCTACGGCAGGGTTCTCGGGCACCGGGGAGCTGTTTTTT.

V and J are TRBV12-3 or TRBV12-4 and TRBJ2-3; D uncertain. This CDR3 contains 12 residues. Trimming pared 5 bases from V and 0 bases from J, leaving 3 bases between. CDR3 sequence: CASSTSTDTQYF. In nucleotides, the CDR3 is TGTGCCAGCAGTACAAGCACAGATACGCAGTATTTT.

V and J are TRBV4-3 and TRBJ2-7; weak D call: TRBD1 (5 bases). Trimming removed 3 bases from V and 3 bases from J, with 15 bases in between. Germline V CDR1 and CDR2: LGHNA, YSLEER. The CDR3 runs to 15 residues. This CDR3 is CASSHEPGAIYEQYF. CDR3 bases: TGCGCCAGCAGCCACGAACCTGGGGCCATCTACGAGCAGTACTTC.

This sequence joins TRBV2 and TRBJ1-1; D is uncertain. Trimming cost V 0 bases and J 10 bases, with 9 bases left between them. This CDR3 has 12 amino acids. Germline loops: CDR1 SNHLY, CDR2 FYNNEI. The CDR3 region has the DNA TGTGCCAGCAGTGAAGCGAGGGTTACAGCTTTCTTT. Amino acids: CASSEARVTAFF.

The V and J genes are TRBV19 and TRBJ1-2; 9 bases agree with TRBD1. With V trimmed by 6 bases and J by 10 bases, 6 bases remained unmatched. The CDR3 length is 12 residues. CDR1 is LNHDA and CDR2 is SQIVND in the germline V gene (reference sequence). The DNA of the CDR3 is TGTGCCAGTAGGCCGGGACAGGGAACCTACACCTTC. The encoded protein is CASRPGQGTYTF.

The V and J genes are TRBV4-2 and TRBJ2-2; no clear D. Trimming removed 4 bases at V and 7 bases at J, with 22 bases between. CDR3 size: 17 residues. Looked up from germline, CDR1 is LGHNA and CDR2 is YNFKEQ. The CDR3 here is CASSPEVDGLRVGELFF. The CDR3 bases are TGTGCCAGCAGCCCCGAAGTCGATGGTCTAAGAGTCGGGGAGCTGTTTTTT.

This chain uses TRBV10-1 with TRBJ2-1, with 7 bases matching TRBD1. V lost 6 bases and J lost 6; bases outside the gene matches: 5. The CDR3 totals 13 residues. CDR1 is WNHNN, CDR2 SYGVQD, per germline (reference sequence). The CDR3 is CASSPTGLNEQFF. CDR3 bases: TGCGCCAGCAGCCCGACAGGGCTCAATGAGCAGTTCTTC.

The chain carries TRBV7-9 and TRBJ1-5; 10 bases line up with TRBD1. The V gene end was trimmed by 4 bases and the J gene end by 1 base; junction bases not matched to a gene: 4. Germline assignment: CDR1 SEHNR and CDR2 FQNEAQ (reference sequence). The CDR3 sequence is 16 residues long. CDR3 in amino acids: CASSSDRGLSNQPQHF. The CDR3 DNA follows: TGTGCCAGCAGCTCCGACAGGGGGCTGAGCAATCAGCCCCAGCATTTT.

This clone was seen just once. The chain is built from TRBV11-2 and TRBJ1-3; 8 bases match TRBD1. The CDR3 runs to 16 residues. Per germline, CDR1 SGHAT and CDR2 FQNNGV. J was trimmed by 3 bases and V by 4 bases; bases with no gene match: 8. The CDR3 loop is CASSSLRGRDGNTIYF. CDR3 bases: TGTGCCAGCAGCTCCCTCAGGGGGCGCGATGGAAACACCATATATTTT.